This T cell receptor beta chain derives from a study of STAT5B mutations in CD4+ large granular lymphocyte leukemia. Background on the study: Among healthy controls, a particular HLA allele went with more CDR3 'QG' motifs. General study points: TRBV06-family usage was enriched in top patient clones (8/27) versus controls (2/35).

This was a survey-level run. Data came from immunoSEQ multiplex PCR; TCRdb stores just in-frame clones and leaves some out. The data hold roughly 30,000 clones, with 70% to 85% observed a single time. This clone appeared a single time. Its matching antigen is unknown. Trimming cost V 5 bases and J 5 bases, with 11 bases left between them. The CDR3 is 12 residues long. The V gene's germline CDR1 is SQVTM and CDR2 ANQGSEA. J is TRBJ2-3 and V is TRBV29-1, with D unclear. The sequenced material came from CD4+ T cells from blood buffy coats. The clonotype was recovered from a human donor in good health. The CDR3 sequence is CSVSESLDTQYF. The DNA for the CDR3 is TGCAGCGTTAGTGAAAGTTTAGATACGCAGTATTTT.